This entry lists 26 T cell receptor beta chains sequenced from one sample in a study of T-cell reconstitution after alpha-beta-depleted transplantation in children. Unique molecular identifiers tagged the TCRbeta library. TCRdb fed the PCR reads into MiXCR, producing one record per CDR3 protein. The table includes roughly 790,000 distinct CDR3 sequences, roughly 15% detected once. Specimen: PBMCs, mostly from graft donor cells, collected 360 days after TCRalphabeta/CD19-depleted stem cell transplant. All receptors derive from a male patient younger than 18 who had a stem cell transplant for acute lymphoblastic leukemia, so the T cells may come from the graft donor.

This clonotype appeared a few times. CDR3 bases: TGTGCCAGCAGCTTAGTCGGAGACAGGGCCTACGAGCAGTACTTC. It encodes CASSLVGDRAYEQYF. J is TRBJ2-7 and V is TRBV7-9; 7 bases map to TRBD1. The germline V gene encodes CDR1 SEHNR and CDR2 FQNEAQ (reference sequence). The CDR3 consists of 15 residues. V was pared by 1 base and J by 2 bases, with 5 bases of the junction left unmatched.

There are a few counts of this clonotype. The DNA for the CDR3 is TGTGCCAGCAGTTTAGCAGCCCAGTCGGTAAGATTGGACAATGAGCAGTTCTTC. Protein: CASSLAAQSVRLDNEQFF. The V and J genes are TRBV28 and TRBJ2-1, with D unclear. CDR3 length: 18 residues. V was pared by 2 bases and J by 5 bases, with 22 bases between. CDR1 and CDR2 from the germline V gene are MDHEN and SYDVKM.

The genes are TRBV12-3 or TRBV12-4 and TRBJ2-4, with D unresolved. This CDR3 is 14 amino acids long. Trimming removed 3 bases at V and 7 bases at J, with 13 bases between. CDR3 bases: TGTGCCAGCAGTTTGGGCCAGGCCCTGAACATTCAGTACTTC. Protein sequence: CASSLGQALNIQYF.

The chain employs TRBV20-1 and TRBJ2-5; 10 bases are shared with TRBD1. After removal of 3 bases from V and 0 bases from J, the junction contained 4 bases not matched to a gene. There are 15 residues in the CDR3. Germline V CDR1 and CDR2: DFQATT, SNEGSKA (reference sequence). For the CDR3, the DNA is TGCAGTGCTAGGGGACAGGGGCAGTACCAAGAGACCCAGTACTTC. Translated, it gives CSARGQGQYQETQYF.

The CDR3 sequence: CATSGGRNIQYF. CDR3 sequence (DNA): TGTGCCACAAGCGGGGGGCGGAACATTCAGTACTTC. The chain is built from TRBV15 and TRBJ2-4, with 9 bases lining up with TRBD2. Per germline, CDR1 LNHNV and CDR2 YYDKDF (reference sequence). The CDR3 has 12 amino acids. The trim removed 9 bases at V and 7 bases at J, leaving 4 bases unmatched.

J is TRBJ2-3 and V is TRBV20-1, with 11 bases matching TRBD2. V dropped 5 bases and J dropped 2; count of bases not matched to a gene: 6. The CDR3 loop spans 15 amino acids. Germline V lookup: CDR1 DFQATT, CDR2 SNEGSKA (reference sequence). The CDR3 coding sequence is TGCAGTGCTTCCCAGACTAGCGGGATCACAGATACGCAGTATTTT. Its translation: CSASQTSGITDTQYF.

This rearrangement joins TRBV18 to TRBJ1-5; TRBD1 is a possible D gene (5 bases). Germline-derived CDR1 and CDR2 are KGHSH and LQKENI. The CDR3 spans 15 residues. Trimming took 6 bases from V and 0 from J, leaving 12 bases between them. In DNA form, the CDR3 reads TGTGCCAGCTCCTGGACACCATATAGCAATCAGCCCCAGCATTTT. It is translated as CASSWTPYSNQPQHF.

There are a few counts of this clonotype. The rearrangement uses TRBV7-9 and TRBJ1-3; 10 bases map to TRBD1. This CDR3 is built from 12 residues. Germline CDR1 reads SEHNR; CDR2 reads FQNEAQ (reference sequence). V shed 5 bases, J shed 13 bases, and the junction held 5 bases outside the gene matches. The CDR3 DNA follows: TGTGCCAGCAGCACGCGGGACAGGGGAATATATTTT. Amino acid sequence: CASSTRDRGIYF.

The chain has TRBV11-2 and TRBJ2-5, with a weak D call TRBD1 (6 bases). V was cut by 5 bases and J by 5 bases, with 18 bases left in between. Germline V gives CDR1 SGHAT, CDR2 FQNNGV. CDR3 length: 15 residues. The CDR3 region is CASSPDRSQWETQYF. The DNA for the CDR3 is TGTGCCAGCAGCCCCGACAGGTCACAGTGGGAGACCCAGTACTTC.

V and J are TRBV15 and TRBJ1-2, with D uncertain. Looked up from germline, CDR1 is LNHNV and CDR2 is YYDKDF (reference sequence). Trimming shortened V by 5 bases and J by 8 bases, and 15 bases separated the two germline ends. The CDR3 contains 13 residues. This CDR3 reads CATSADTHLGYTF. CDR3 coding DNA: TGTGCCACCAGCGCTGATACGCATCTGGGCTACACCTTC.

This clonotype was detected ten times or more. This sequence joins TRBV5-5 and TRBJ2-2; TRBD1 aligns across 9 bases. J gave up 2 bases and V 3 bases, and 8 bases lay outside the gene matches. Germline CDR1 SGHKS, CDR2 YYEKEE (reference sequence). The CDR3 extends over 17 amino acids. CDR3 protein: CASSSYRGLPNTGELFF. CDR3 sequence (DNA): TGTGCCAGCAGCTCATACAGGGGGCTCCCAAACACCGGGGAGCTGTTTTTT.

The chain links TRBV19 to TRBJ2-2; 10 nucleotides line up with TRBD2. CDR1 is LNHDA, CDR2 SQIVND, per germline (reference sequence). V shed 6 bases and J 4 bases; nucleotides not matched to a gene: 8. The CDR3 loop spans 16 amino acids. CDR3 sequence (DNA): TGTGCCAGTAGAAGCGGGAGGGGGCTTGGCACCGGGGAGCTGTTTTTT. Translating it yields CASRSGRGLGTGELFF. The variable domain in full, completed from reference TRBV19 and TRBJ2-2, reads DGGITQSPKYLFRKEGQNVTLSCEQNLNHDAMYWYRQDPGQGLRLIYYSQIVNDFQKGDIAEGYSVSREKKESFPLTVTSAQKNPTAFYLCASRSGRGLGTGELFFGEGSRLTVL.

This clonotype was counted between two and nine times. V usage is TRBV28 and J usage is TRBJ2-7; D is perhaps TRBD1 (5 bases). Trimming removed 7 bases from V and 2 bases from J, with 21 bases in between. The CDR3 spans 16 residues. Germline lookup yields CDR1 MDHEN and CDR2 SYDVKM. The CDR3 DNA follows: TGTGCCAGCACCCCTTCGTTCCTACAGGTCCCCTACGAGCAGTACTTC. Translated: CASTPSFLQVPYEQYF.

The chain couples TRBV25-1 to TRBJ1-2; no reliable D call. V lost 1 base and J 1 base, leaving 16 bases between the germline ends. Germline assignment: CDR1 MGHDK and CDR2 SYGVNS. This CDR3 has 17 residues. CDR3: CASSESPSTGLNYGYTF. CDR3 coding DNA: TGTGCCAGCAGTGAATCCCCATCCACGGGCCTTAACTATGGCTACACCTTC.

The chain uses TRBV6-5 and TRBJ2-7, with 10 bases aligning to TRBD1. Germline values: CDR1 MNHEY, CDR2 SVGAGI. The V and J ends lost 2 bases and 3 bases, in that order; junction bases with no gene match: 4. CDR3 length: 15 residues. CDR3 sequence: CASSYGGQGYYEQYF. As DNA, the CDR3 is TGTGCCAGCAGTTACGGGGGACAGGGGTACTACGAGCAGTACTTC.

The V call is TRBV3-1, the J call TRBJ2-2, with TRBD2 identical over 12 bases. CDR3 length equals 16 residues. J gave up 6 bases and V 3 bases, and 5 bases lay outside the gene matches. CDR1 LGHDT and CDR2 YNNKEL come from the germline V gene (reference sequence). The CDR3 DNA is TGTGCCAGCAGCCATCTAGCGGGAGGGCCGTCCGGGGAGCTGTTTTTT. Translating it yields CASSHLAGGPSGELFF.

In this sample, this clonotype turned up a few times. The CDR3 protein is CSAGGLAGVREQFF. CDR3 sequence (DNA): TGCAGTGCTGGGGGACTAGCGGGAGTTCGAGAGCAGTTCTTC. The chain carries TRBV20-1 and TRBJ2-1; 14 positions agree with TRBD2. CDR3 size: 14 residues. Germline V gene data show CDR1 as DFQATT and CDR2 as SNEGSKA (reference sequence). J gave up 10 bases and V 5 bases, and 7 bases lay outside the gene matches.

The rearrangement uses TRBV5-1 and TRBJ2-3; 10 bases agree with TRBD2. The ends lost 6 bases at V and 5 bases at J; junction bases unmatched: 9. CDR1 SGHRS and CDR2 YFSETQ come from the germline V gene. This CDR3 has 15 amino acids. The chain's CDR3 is CASTPSGSIGDTQYF. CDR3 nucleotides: TGCGCCAGCACCCCTAGCGGGAGCATAGGAGATACGCAGTATTTT.

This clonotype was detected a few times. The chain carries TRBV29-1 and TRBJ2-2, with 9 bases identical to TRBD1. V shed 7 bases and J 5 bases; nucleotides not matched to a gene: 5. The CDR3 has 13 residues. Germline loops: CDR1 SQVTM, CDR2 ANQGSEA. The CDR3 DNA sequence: TGCAGCGCCGGACAGGGGACGACCGGGGAGCTGTTTTTT. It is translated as CSAGQGTTGELFF.

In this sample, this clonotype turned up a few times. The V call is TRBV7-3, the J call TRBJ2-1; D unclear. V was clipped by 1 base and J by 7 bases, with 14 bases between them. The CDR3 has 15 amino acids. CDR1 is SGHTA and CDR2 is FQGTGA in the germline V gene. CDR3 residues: CASSLNGQLLNEQFF. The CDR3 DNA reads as TGTGCCAGCAGCTTAAATGGGCAGTTACTAAATGAGCAGTTCTTC.

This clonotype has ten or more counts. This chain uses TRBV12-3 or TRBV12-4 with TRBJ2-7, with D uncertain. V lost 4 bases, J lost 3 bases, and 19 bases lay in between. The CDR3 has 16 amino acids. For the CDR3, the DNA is TGTGCCAGCAGTTCCCTAACATTCGGCAGAGACTACGAGCAGTACTTC. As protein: CASSSLTFGRDYEQYF.

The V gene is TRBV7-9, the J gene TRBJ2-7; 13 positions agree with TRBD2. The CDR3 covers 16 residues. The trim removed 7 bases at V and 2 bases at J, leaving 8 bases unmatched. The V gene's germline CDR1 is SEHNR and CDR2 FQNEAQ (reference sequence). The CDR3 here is CASNDPGTSGAYEQYF. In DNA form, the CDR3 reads TGTGCCAGCAACGATCCCGGGACTAGCGGGGCCTACGAGCAGTACTTC.

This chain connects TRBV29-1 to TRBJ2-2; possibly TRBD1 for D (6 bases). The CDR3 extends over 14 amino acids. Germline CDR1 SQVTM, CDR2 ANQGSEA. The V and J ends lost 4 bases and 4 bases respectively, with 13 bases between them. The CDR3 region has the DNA TGCAGCGTTGCCCTGGACAGTTCCACCGGGGAGCTGTTTTTT. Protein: CSVALDSSTGELFF.

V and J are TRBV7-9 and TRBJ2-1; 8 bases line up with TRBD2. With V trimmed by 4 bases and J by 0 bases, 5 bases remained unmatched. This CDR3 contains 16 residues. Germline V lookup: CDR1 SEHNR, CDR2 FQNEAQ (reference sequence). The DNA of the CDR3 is TGTGCCAGCAGCTCACTAGCGGACCGCTCCTACAATGAGCAGTTCTTC. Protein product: CASSSLADRSYNEQFF. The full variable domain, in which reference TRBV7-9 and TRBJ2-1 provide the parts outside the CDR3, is DTGVSQNPRHKITKRGQNVTFRCDPISEHNRLYWYRQTLGQGPEFLTYFQNEAQLEKSRLLSDRFSAERPKGSFSTLEIQRTEQGDSAMYLCASSSLADRSYNEQFFGPGTRLTVL.

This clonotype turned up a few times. The CDR3 sequence: CSVGRDRASNTEAFF. The CDR3, as DNA: TGCAGCGTTGGACGGGACAGGGCCTCCAACACTGAAGCTTTCTTT. The gene calls are TRBV29-1 and TRBJ1-1, with 9 nucleotides matching TRBD1. With V trimmed by 4 bases and J by 2 bases, 8 bases remained unmatched. Germline loops: CDR1 SQVTM, CDR2 ANQGSEA. CDR3 length equals 15 residues.

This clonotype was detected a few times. The DNA of the CDR3 is TGCAGTGCTAACCCCTCCTTTTCGGGACTAGCGGGAGTTTTTCTCCACGAGCAGTACTTC. Translated: CSANPSFSGLAGVFLHEQYF. The genes are TRBV20-1 and TRBJ2-7, with TRBD2 identical over 14 bases. The ends lost 4 bases at V and 5 bases at J; junction bases unmatched: 22. Germline V CDR1 and CDR2: DFQATT, SNEGSKA (reference sequence). This CDR3 is built from 20 residues.